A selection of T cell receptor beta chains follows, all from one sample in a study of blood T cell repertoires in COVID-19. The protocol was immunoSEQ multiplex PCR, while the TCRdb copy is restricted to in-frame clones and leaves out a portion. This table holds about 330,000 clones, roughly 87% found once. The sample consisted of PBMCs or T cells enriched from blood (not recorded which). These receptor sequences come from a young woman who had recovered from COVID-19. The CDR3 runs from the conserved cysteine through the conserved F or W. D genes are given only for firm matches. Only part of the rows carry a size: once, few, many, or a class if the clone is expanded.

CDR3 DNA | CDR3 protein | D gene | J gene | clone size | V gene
TGTGCCAGCAGTCCAATCACAGGGGCCGGGGAGCTGTTTTTT | CASSPITGAGELFF | TRBD1 | TRBJ2-2 | - | TRBV6-5
TGTGCCAGCACCCAGGGGACACTCGGCTACACCTTC | CASTQGTLGYTF | - | TRBJ1-2 | - | TRBV7-8
TGCGCCAGCAGCTTCCAGGGTCCCGATTCACCCCTCCACTTT | CASSFQGPDSPLHF | - | TRBJ1-6 | - | TRBV5-1
TGTGCCTGGAGTGACTATACCGGGGAGCTGTTTTTT | CAWSDYTGELFF | - | TRBJ2-2 | - | TRBV30
TGTGCCAGCAGCTTGGCCGACAGGGGAACTGAAGCTTTCTTT | CASSLADRGTEAFF | TRBD1 | TRBJ1-1 | - | TRBV5-6
TGTGCCAGCAGCGCCGGGACAGGGGTTGGTGAGCAGTACTTC | CASSAGTGVGEQYF | TRBD1 | TRBJ2-7 | - | TRBV9
TGTGCCAGCAGCGTGAGCCTCTCACCACCTATCGACTATGGCTACACCTTC | CASSVSLSPPIDYGYTF | - | TRBJ1-2 | - | TRBV9
TGTGCCAGCTCACCTCGGACAGTGTCCTCCGTTAATAATTCACCCCTCCACTTT | CASSPRTVSSVNNSPLHF | - | TRBJ1-6 | few | TRBV18
TGTGCCAGCAGCTTGTTACAGAGCAATCAGCCCCAGCATTTT | CASSLLQSNQPQHF | - | TRBJ1-5 | - | TRBV5-6
TGTGCCAGCAGCATACACACGCGGGGGGCTCTCCAAGAGACCCAGTACTTC | CASSIHTRGALQETQYF | TRBD2 | TRBJ2-5 | - | TRBV7-6
TGTGCCAGCAGCATCGGACAGTATGAAAAACTGTTTTTT | CASSIGQYEKLFF | - | TRBJ1-4 | - | TRBV7-9
TGTGCCAGCAACCCCATTGTTTCGGGCAATCAGCCCCAGCATTTT | CASNPIVSGNQPQHF | - | TRBJ1-5 | - | TRBV27
TGTGCCAGCAGCCAACGACAGGGGAACACTGAAGCTTTCTTT | CASSQRQGNTEAFF | TRBD1 | TRBJ1-1 | - | TRBV14
TGTGCCAGCAGCTTGGGGCAGGGTAATTCCCTTGTAGAAGGCTACACCTTC | CASSLGQGNSLVEGYTF | - | TRBJ1-2 | - | TRBV5-4
TGTGCCAGCAGGGGGACAGGCCATGGCTACACCTTC | CASRGTGHGYTF | TRBD1 | TRBJ1-2 | - | TRBV6-5
TGTGCCAGTAGTATCCCGAACATCTACACCTTC | CASSIPNIYTF | - | TRBJ1-2 | once | TRBV19
TGTGCCAGCAGCACCGACAGGTATAATGAGCAGTTCTTC | CASSTDRYNEQFF | - | TRBJ2-1 | - | TRBV6-4
TGTGCCAGCAGCGTAGCCCCAGATAATTCACCCCTCCACTTT | CASSVAPDNSPLHF | - | TRBJ1-6 | - | TRBV9
TGTGCCAGTGCAACGGGAACGGCCACGGCTGGAAACACCATATATTTT | CASATGTATAGNTIYF | - | TRBJ1-3 | - | TRBV19
TGTGCCAGCAGCTCGGGGGGGGCCGCGGCTTTCTTT | CASSSGGAAAFF | - | TRBJ1-1 | - | TRBV6-5
TGTGCCATCAGCGCTCAGGGGGACACCGGGGAGCTGTTTTTT | CAISAQGDTGELFF | TRBD1 | TRBJ2-2 | - | TRBV10-3
TGTGCCAGCAGTTTATCGGACACTGAAGCTTTCTTT | CASSLSDTEAFF | - | TRBJ1-1 | once | TRBV28
TGCAGCGTTGAAGTGGCAGGCTATGGCTACACCTTC | CSVEVAGYGYTF | - | TRBJ1-2 | - | TRBV29-1
TGTGCCAGCAGCCAAGATGGTAGGAACACTGAAGCTTTCTTT | CASSQDGRNTEAFF | - | TRBJ1-1 | once | TRBV3-1/TRBV3-2
TGTGCCAGCAGCGTCAACAGGGGAAATGGCTACACCTTC | CASSVNRGNGYTF | TRBD1 | TRBJ1-2 | - | TRBV5-5
TGTGCCAGCAGCACGCAACGGACAGGCCTTAACTATGGCTACACCTTC | CASSTQRTGLNYGYTF | TRBD1 | TRBJ1-2 | once | TRBV7-9
TGTGCCAGCAGCTCCGGACTAGCGGGGAGTAAAGAGACCCAGTACTTC | CASSSGLAGSKETQYF | TRBD2 | TRBJ2-5 | - | TRBV5-8
TGTGCCAGCAGCCCGACAGGGCGGGATTCACCCCTCCACTTT | CASSPTGRDSPLHF | TRBD1 | TRBJ1-6 | - | TRBV7-9
TGTGCCTGGAGCCTAGCGGGGGGCCACGAGCAGTACTTC | CAWSLAGGHEQYF | TRBD2 | TRBJ2-7 | - | TRBV30
TGTGCCAGCAGCCAAGCCGGACAGGGGGTGAACACTGAAGCTTTCTTT | CASSQAGQGVNTEAFF | TRBD1 | TRBJ1-1 | - | TRBV4-2
TGTGCCAGCAGTTACCGGGCAGGGGGCCACACTGAAGCTTTCTTT | CASSYRAGGHTEAFF | TRBD1 | TRBJ1-1 | - | TRBV6-5
TGTGCCAGCAGGGACAGGGCGAATCAGCCCCAGCATTTT | CASRDRANQPQHF | TRBD1 | TRBJ1-5 | - | TRBV27
TGCGCCAGCAGAAGGGAGGGGGTCACAGATACGCAGTATTTT | CASRREGVTDTQYF | - | TRBJ2-3 | - | TRBV5-1
TGTGCCAGTAGTACGGGGACAGGTCAATCACCCCTCCACTTT | CASSTGTGQSPLHF | TRBD1 | TRBJ1-6 | - | TRBV19
TGTGCCAGCAGCTCCCGGGAGGCCAGGAGGGTTCTCACAGATACGCAGTATTTT | CASSSREARRVLTDTQYF | TRBD2 | TRBJ2-3 | - | TRBV11-2
TGTGCCAGCAGCCCTAGGGTGGGAGCCGGTTCACCCCTCCACTTT | CASSPRVGAGSPLHF | - | TRBJ1-6 | - | TRBV5-5
TGCGCCAGCAGCTTTTGGCAGGGCGACACTGAAGCTTTCTTT | CASSFWQGDTEAFF | - | TRBJ1-1 | - | TRBV5-1
TGTGCCTGGTCCGGGATCCGGGAGACCCAGTACTTC | CAWSGIRETQYF | - | TRBJ2-5 | once | TRBV30
TGCGCCAGCAGGGAGAGGAACTATGGCTACACCTTC | CASRERNYGYTF | - | TRBJ1-2 | - | TRBV5-1
TGTGCCAGCAGGTTGACAGGAGCCTCTGGAAACACCATATATTTT | CASRLTGASGNTIYF | - | TRBJ1-3 | - | TRBV6-5
TGTGCCAGTAGTATCATCGCGGGGGGCCTAGGCGAGCAGTACTTC | CASSIIAGGLGEQYF | TRBD2 | TRBJ2-7 | - | TRBV19
TGTGCCATCAGTAGTCGGGGGGCCGACTCTGGGGCCAACGTCCTGACTTTC | CAISSRGADSGANVLTF | - | TRBJ2-6 | - | TRBV10-3
TGTGCCAGCAGCCCAAACCGGGACAGGGGTCAGCCCCAGCATTTT | CASSPNRDRGQPQHF | TRBD1 | TRBJ1-5 | once | TRBV9
TGTGCCTGGAGGTCCGGACGGGAGATCGGATCGGGTAAACTGTTTTTT | CAWRSGREIGSGKLFF | - | TRBJ1-4 | - | TRBV30
TGTGCCAGCAGCTTGGGAGGAAGAGCCTCGAACACTGAAGCTTTCTTT | CASSLGGRASNTEAFF | - | TRBJ1-1 | - | TRBV5-6
TGTGCTAGTGGCGGAGATGCGTACACTGAAGCTTTCTTT | CASGGDAYTEAFF | - | TRBJ1-1 | few | TRBV12-5
TGTGCCAGCAGCCCCGGGCTGTCGGGGTCACCCCTCCACTTT | CASSPGLSGSPLHF | - | TRBJ1-6 | - | TRBV5-5
TGTGCCAGTCGGGGGAACTCACCCCTCCACTTT | CASRGNSPLHF | - | TRBJ1-6 | few | TRBV19
TGTGCCAGCAGCCAAGGTACAGGGTACCAAGAGACCCAGTACTTC | CASSQGTGYQETQYF | - | TRBJ2-5 | - | TRBV3-1/TRBV3-2
TGTGCCAGCAGCCTGAGGACAGACGGTGAGCAGTTCTTC | CASSLRTDGEQFF | - | TRBJ2-1 | - | TRBV7-9
TGTGCCTGGAGTGTTTTACAGGGGAGGAAAGCTTTCTTT | CAWSVLQGRKAFF | TRBD1 | TRBJ1-1 | once | TRBV30
TGTGCCAGCACACAGAGACAGGGCATCACTGAAGCTTTCTTT | CASTQRQGITEAFF | TRBD1 | TRBJ1-1 | - | TRBV18
TGTGCCAGCAGCGCTGGACAGGGGCCCTGGAAGGGGTACGAGCAGTACTTC | CASSAGQGPWKGYEQYF | TRBD1 | TRBJ2-7 | - | TRBV11-2
TGTGCCAGCAGCCCGGCTAGCGGGGGCCTCACAGATACGCAGTATTTT | CASSPASGGLTDTQYF | TRBD2 | TRBJ2-3 | once | TRBV7-9
TGCGCCAGCAGCTTGGCCATAGGAGATTCACCCCTCCACTTT | CASSLAIGDSPLHF | - | TRBJ1-6 | - | TRBV5-1
TGCGCCAGCAGCGGTTTGGGACTAGATACAGATACGCAGTATTTT | CASSGLGLDTDTQYF | TRBD2 | TRBJ2-3 | - | TRBV10-1
TGCGCCAGCAGCTTAGAGAGTAGCAATCAGCCCCAGCATTTT | CASSLESSNQPQHF | - | TRBJ1-5 | - | TRBV5-1
TGTGCCAGCTCACCGGACAGTACGGGCGCTGAAGCTTTCTTT | CASSPDSTGAEAFF | - | TRBJ1-1 | few | TRBV18
TGTGCCAGCAGTCAAACCCCGACAGGGGAAGCTTTCTTT | CASSQTPTGEAFF | TRBD1 | TRBJ1-1 | - | TRBV27